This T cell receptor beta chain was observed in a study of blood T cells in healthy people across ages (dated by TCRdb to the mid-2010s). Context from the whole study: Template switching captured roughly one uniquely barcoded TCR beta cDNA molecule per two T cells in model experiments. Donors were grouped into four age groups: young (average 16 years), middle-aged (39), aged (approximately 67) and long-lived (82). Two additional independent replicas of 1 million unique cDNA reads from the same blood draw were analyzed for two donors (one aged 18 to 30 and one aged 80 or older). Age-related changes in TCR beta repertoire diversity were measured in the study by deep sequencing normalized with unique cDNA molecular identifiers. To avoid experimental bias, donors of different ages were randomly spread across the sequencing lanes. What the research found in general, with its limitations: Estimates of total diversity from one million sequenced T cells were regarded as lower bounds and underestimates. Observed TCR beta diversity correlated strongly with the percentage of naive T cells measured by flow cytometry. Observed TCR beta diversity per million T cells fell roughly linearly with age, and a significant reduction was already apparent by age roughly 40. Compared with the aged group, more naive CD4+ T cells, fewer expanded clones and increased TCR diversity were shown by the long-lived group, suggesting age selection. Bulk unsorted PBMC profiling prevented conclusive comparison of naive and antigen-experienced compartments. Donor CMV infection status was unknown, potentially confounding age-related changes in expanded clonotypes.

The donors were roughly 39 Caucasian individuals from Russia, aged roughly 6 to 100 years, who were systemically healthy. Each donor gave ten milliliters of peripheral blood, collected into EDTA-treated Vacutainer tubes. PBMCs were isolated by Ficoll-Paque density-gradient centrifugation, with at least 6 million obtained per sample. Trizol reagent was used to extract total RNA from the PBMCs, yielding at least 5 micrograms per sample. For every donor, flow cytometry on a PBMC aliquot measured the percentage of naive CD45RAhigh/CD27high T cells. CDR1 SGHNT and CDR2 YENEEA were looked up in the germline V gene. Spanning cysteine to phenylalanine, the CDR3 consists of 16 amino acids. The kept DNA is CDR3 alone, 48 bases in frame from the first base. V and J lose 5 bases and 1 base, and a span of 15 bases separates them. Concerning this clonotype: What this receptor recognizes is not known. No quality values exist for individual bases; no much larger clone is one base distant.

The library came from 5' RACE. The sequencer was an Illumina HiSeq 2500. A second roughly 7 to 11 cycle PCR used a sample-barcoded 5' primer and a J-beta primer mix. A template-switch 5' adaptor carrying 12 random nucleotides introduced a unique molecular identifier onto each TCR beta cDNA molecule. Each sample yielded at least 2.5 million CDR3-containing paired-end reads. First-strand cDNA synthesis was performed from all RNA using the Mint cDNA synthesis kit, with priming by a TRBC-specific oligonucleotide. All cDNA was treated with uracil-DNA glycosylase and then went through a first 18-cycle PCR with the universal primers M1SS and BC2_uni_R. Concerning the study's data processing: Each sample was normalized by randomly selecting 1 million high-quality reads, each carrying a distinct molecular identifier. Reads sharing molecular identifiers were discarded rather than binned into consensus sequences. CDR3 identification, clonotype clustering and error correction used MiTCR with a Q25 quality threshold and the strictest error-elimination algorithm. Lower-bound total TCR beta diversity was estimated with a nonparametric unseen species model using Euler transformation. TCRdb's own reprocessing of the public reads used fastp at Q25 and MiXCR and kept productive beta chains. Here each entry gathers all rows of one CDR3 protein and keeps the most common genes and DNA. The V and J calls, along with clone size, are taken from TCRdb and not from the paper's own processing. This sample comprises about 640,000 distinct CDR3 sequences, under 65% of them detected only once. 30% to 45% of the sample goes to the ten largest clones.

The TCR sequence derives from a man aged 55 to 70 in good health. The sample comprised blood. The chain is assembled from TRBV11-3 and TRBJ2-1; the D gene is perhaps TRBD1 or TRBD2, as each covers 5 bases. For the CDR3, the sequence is CASSPGGERSYNEQFF. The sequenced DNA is TGTGCCAGCAGCCCTGGGGGAGAGCGGTCCTACAATGAGCAGTTCTTC.